Listed below are T cell receptor beta chains from one sample, sequenced in a study of TIL therapy for anti-PD-1-resistant metastatic lung cancer. Profiled with immunoSEQ multiplex PCR; TCRdb holds only in-frame clones, not every one. The repertoire has approximately 40,000 clones, roughly 70% of them found once; the top ten carry 4.5% to 6%. Specimen: blood, collected at baseline. The origin of the receptors is a person between 25 and 79 years old with non-small cell lung cancer. Both conserved end residues are part of each CDR3. A D gene is named only where the DNA matches it firmly. Clone size is not always given. Where it is, it says once, few, many or a class for expanded clones.

j_call | clone_size | v_call | d_call | cdr3_nt | cdr3_aa
TRBJ2-1 | - | TRBV9 | - | TGTGCCAGCAGCCCGGCCCCCTTTAGACATGAGCAGTTCTTC | CASSPAPFRHEQFF
TRBJ2-7 | - | TRBV6-5 | - | TGTGCCAGCAGTTACGACGGCGGTAGCTACGAGCAGTACTTC | CASSYDGGSYEQYF
TRBJ2-3 | - | TRBV6-4 | - | TGTGCCAGCAGTGCAGGGGTCGGCACAGATACGCAGTATTTT | CASSAGVGTDTQYF
TRBJ1-2 | - | TRBV5-1 | - | TGCGCCAGCAGGAGCAGGGGAAAAGGTCTTGGCTACACCTTC | CASRSRGKGLGYTF
TRBJ1-4 | - | TRBV2 | - | TGTGCCAGCAGTGAAGCGCTTCCGGGGGGGCTAGGAACTAATGAAAAACTGTTTTTT | CASSEALPGGLGTNEKLFF
TRBJ1-1 | - | TRBV15 | - | TGTGCCACCAGGTCGAACGGGGGCACTGAAGCTTTCTTT | CATRSNGGTEAFF
TRBJ2-1 | - | TRBV19 | TRBD2 | TGTGCCAGTACCCCCTCGGGGGGGACTAGCGGGAGGGACCTCTACAATGAGCAGTTCTTC | CASTPSGGTSGRDLYNEQFF
TRBJ2-5 | few | TRBV2 | TRBD2 | TGTGCCAGCAAGACTAGCGGGTTACAAGAGACCCAGTACTTC | CASKTSGLQETQYF
TRBJ1-3 | - | TRBV7-8 | - | TGTGCCAGCAGCTTGGGGGCCGGAAACACCATATATTTT | CASSLGAGNTIYF
TRBJ2-1 | - | TRBV30 | - | TGTGCCTGGAGTCCCAAGCGGAGCTACAATGAGCAGTTCTTC | CAWSPKRSYNEQFF
TRBJ2-3 | - | TRBV7-3 | - | TGTGCCAGCAGCGTCGGGACAAACCGAGGAGATACGCAGTATTTT | CASSVGTNRGDTQYF
TRBJ2-7 | - | TRBV5-1 | TRBD1 | TGCGCCAGCAGCACCCCGGGACAGGGGAGCGAGCAGTACTTC | CASSTPGQGSEQYF
TRBJ2-5 | - | TRBV4-2 | TRBD2 | TGTGCCAGCTCCCCGGGGACTAGCGGGAGGCAAGAGACCCAGTACTTC | CASSPGTSGRQETQYF
TRBJ1-5 | few | TRBV30 | - | TGTGCCTGGAGCCTCCTCACCGGGCAGCCCCAGCATTTT | CAWSLLTGQPQHF
TRBJ2-7 | - | TRBV19 | - | TGTGCCAGTAGTATAGCCGGCGGGGCCGACTACGAGCAGTACTTC | CASSIAGGADYEQYF
TRBJ1-4 | few | TRBV6-1 | TRBD1 | TGTGCCAGCCACCAGGGGGGCGGGGGTGAAAAACTGTTTTTT | CASHQGGGGEKLFF
TRBJ1-1 | few | TRBV10-3 | TRBD1 | TGTGCCATCAGTGCCCCCGGGACAGGGTACACTGAAGCTTTCTTT | CAISAPGTGYTEAFF
TRBJ1-1 | few | TRBV11-2 | - | TGTGCCAGCAGCTTAGACCCAGCGATGAACACTGAAGCTTTCTTT | CASSLDPAMNTEAFF